The 23 T cell receptor beta chains below all came from one sample that was sequenced in a study of cytotoxic CD8 clonotypes in ibrutinib-treated CLL. Libraries were prepared by immunoSEQ multiplex PCR; TCRdb keeps only in-frame clonotypes and omits some of them. In the table there are some 20,000 clones, roughly four fifths of which are singletons. The sequences come from PBMCs, collected before ibrutinib treatment. The receptors come from a human donor with chronic lymphocytic leukemia.

The V call is TRBV18, the J call TRBJ2-7; D may be TRBD2 (7 bases). The CDR3 runs 12 residues. Germline lookup yields CDR1 KGHSH and CDR2 LQKENI. The V end lost 8 bases, the J end lost 4 bases, and 12 bases lay between the germline ends. The CDR3 reads CASAGGQYEQYF. CDR3 sequence (DNA): TGTGCCAGCGCCGGGGGGCAGTACGAGCAGTACTTC.

This rearrangement joins TRBV28 to TRBJ2-3, with D possibly being TRBD2 (6 bases). CDR3 length equals 15 residues. The germline V gene has CDR1 MDHEN and CDR2 SYDVKM. The V and J ends lost 6 bases and 2 bases respectively, with 15 bases between them. The CDR3: CASSLPGLHTDTQYF. Here the CDR3 DNA reads TGTGCCAGCAGCCTTCCGGGACTCCACACAGATACGCAGTATTTT.

The J gene is TRBJ1-2, the V gene TRBV28; 7 nucleotides align to TRBD1. This CDR3 has 14 amino acids. V lost 1 base, J lost 6 bases, and 5 bases stayed unmatched. Germline-derived CDR1 and CDR2 are MDHEN and SYDVKM. CDR3 in DNA: TGTGCCAGCAGTTTATCCAGGGGGGTCCATGGCTACACCTTC. Residues: CASSLSRGVHGYTF.

The J gene is TRBJ2-1, the V gene TRBV4-1, with D tentatively TRBD1 or TRBD2 (5 bases each). V was clipped by 1 base and J by 0 bases, with 16 bases between them. The CDR3 extends over 18 amino acids. CDR1 and CDR2 (germline): MGHRA, YSYEKL. The CDR3 sequence is CASSQVWDAGGSYNEQFF. The CDR3 DNA reads TGCGCCAGCAGCCAAGTCTGGGACGCCGGAGGCTCCTACAATGAGCAGTTCTTC.

This chain connects TRBV19 to TRBJ1-2; D perhaps matches TRBD1 (6 bases). V lost 3 bases and J lost 7, with 15 bases in between. Germline CDR1 reads LNHDA; CDR2 reads SQIVND (reference sequence). CDR3 length: 14 amino acids. CDR3: CASSMWPGAVGYTF. CDR3 nucleotides: TGTGCCAGTAGTATGTGGCCGGGGGCTGTTGGCTACACCTTC.

The CDR3 spells CASSGGTVTTNEKLFF. The CDR3, as DNA: TGTGCCAGTAGTGGGGGGACAGTAACAACTAATGAAAAACTGTTTTTT. The V gene is TRBV19, the J gene TRBJ1-4, with TRBD1 matching over 7 bases. The CDR3 length is 16 residues. CDR1 and CDR2 (germline): LNHDA, SQIVND (reference sequence). V was clipped by 5 bases and J by 0 bases; unmatched bases: 6.

This chain joins TRBV7-2 and TRBJ2-7; the D is unclear. The CDR3 totals 15 residues. V shed 1 base and J shed 6 bases, with 16 bases lying between them. The germline gives CDR1 SGHTA, CDR2 FQGNSA. CDR3 loop: CASSLESGSPSEQYF. The DNA of the CDR3 is TGTGCCAGCAGCTTAGAATCCGGGTCCCCCTCCGAGCAGTACTTC.

V and J are TRBV2 and TRBJ1-5, with D perhaps TRBD1 (5 bases). The V end lost 3 bases, the J end lost 1 base, and 10 bases lay between the germline ends. Per the germline V gene, CDR1 is SNHLY and CDR2 is FYNNEI. The length of the CDR3 is 15 residues. The CDR3 nucleotides read TGTGCCAGCAGTGACGGGGCAGGGAGCAATCAGCCCCAGCATTTT. Protein product: CASSDGAGSNQPQHF.

The chain uses TRBV18 and TRBJ1-4; unclear D gene. V lost 4 bases to trimming and J lost 10 bases, with 13 bases between them. CDR1 is KGHSH, CDR2 LQKENI, per germline. This CDR3 is built from 13 residues. In DNA, the CDR3 is TGTGCCAGCTCACTCGGGGAAGGTGGAAAACTGTTTTTT. This sequence encodes CASSLGEGGKLFF.

The chain is built from TRBV15 and TRBJ2-2; 10 nucleotides align to TRBD2. J was trimmed by 4 bases and V by 0 bases; bases with no gene match: 8. From germline, CDR1 is LNHNV and CDR2 YYDKDF (reference sequence). This CDR3 spans 18 amino acids. The CDR3: CATSREHGTSDITGELFF. Here the CDR3 DNA reads TGTGCCACCAGCAGAGAACACGGGACTAGCGACATCACCGGGGAGCTGTTTTTT.

This clone was recorded a few times. This chain links TRBV2 with TRBJ2-3, with D perhaps being TRBD1 or TRBD2 (5 bases each). CDR1 SNHLY and CDR2 FYNNEI come from the germline V gene. Trimming took off 7 bases at V and 2 bases at J, with 13 bases between the two ends. The CDR3 runs 14 residues. The CDR3 sequence: CASNTGTNTDTQYF. The CDR3 region has the DNA TGTGCCAGCAACACCGGGACCAACACAGATACGCAGTATTTT.

A few counts support this clone. This sequence joins TRBV7-2 and TRBJ1-5; D ambiguous. The CDR3 spans 15 residues. Looked up from germline, CDR1 is SGHTA and CDR2 is FQGNSA. Deletions cut 4 bases from V and 4 bases from J, with 14 bases between. The CDR3 nucleotides read TGTGCCAGCAGCTCCGGACGGAACCGAAATCAGCCCCAGCATTTT. Its translation is CASSSGRNRNQPQHF.

The chain carries TRBV12-5 and TRBJ1-2; tentative D call: TRBD1 (5 bases). CDR1 and CDR2 from the germline V gene are LGHNT and FRNRAP. CDR3 size: 13 residues. V was pared by 2 bases and J by 5 bases, with 9 bases between. CDR3 in DNA: TGTGCTAGTGGTTTGTCCGGGGGTTATGGCTACACCTTC. Protein: CASGLSGGYGYTF.

This clone rates as medium-sized (0.01 to 0.1%). The gene calls are TRBV19 and TRBJ1-5; tentatively, D is TRBD1 (5 bases). Trimming cost V 1 base and J 6 bases, with 13 bases left between them. Germline loops: CDR1 LNHDA, CDR2 SQIVND (reference sequence). CDR3 length: 15 amino acids. The CDR3 is CASSIGGGVIQPQHF. CDR3 DNA: TGTGCCAGTAGTATAGGGGGAGGGGTAATTCAGCCCCAGCATTTT. The whole variable domain, filled in from reference TRBV19 and TRBJ1-5, reads DGGITQSPKYLFRKEGQNVTLSCEQNLNHDAMYWYRQDPGQGLRLIYYSQIVNDFQKGDIAEGYSVSREKKESFPLTVTSAQKNPTAFYLCASSIGGGVIQPQHFGDGTRLSIL.

V is TRBV28 and J is TRBJ1-4; 8 bases map to TRBD1. The CDR3 spans 14 residues. V lost 6 bases, J lost 8 bases, and 8 bases stayed unmatched. The germline V gene encodes CDR1 MDHEN and CDR2 SYDVKM. The CDR3 is CASRTGTGREKLFF. As DNA, the CDR3 is TGTGCCAGCAGGACGGGGACAGGTAGAGAAAAACTGTTTTTT.

This chain uses TRBV2 with TRBJ1-5; tentatively, D is TRBD1 (5 bases). There are 15 residues in the CDR3. Germline V gene sequence: CDR1 SNHLY, CDR2 FYNNEI. With 3 bases removed from V and 1 base from J, the gap between germline ends came to 10 bases. The CDR3 sequence: CASSEGQGSNQPQHF. In nucleotides, the CDR3 is TGTGCCAGCAGTGAGGGGCAGGGCAGCAATCAGCCCCAGCATTTT.

The V gene is TRBV7-3, the J gene TRBJ2-7; D is perhaps TRBD2 (7 bases). CDR1 is SGHTA, CDR2 FQGTGA, per germline. The CDR3 consists of 14 residues. V lost 2 bases, J lost 4 bases, and 12 bases lay in between. The CDR3 is CASSLSGGVYEQYF. Written as DNA, the CDR3 is TGTGCCAGCAGCTTATCGGGGGGCGTTTACGAGCAGTACTTC. Looking up the rest from reference TRBV7-3 and TRBJ2-7 gives the full variable domain: GAGVSQTPSNKVTEKGKYVELRCDPISGHTALYWYRQSLGQGPEFLIYFQGTGAADDSGLPNDRFFAVRPEGSVSTLKIQRTERGDSAVYLCASSLSGGVYEQYFGPGTRLTVT.

The chain recombines TRBV9 with TRBJ2-3; 9 nucleotides match TRBD2. Germline V CDR1 and CDR2: SGDLS, YYNGEE. V shed 4 bases and J 4 bases; nucleotides not matched to a gene: 7. CDR3 length equals 15 residues. CDR3 DNA: TGTGCCAGCAGCCCTAACGCGGGGGGGCCAGATACGCAGTATTTT. Amino acids: CASSPNAGGPDTQYF.

This clone was recorded a few times. At the DNA level, this CDR3 is encoded by other sequences in the same sample as well. This chain uses TRBV28 with TRBJ1-1; TRBD1 is a possible D gene (5 bases). The CDR3 is 14 amino acids. Germline V gene sequence: CDR1 MDHEN, CDR2 SYDVKM. Trimming removed 2 bases from V and 5 bases from J, with 12 bases in between. The CDR3 nucleotides are TGTGCCAGCAGTTTAGCTGGGGGAGGGACTGAAGCTTTCTTT. Its protein is CASSLAGGGTEAFF.

The chain joins TRBV4-2 to TRBJ1-1; TRBD1 aligns across 7 bases. The trim removed 0 bases at V and 1 base at J, leaving 8 bases unmatched. Germline values: CDR1 LGHNA, CDR2 YNFKEQ. The CDR3 consists of 17 residues. CDR3 sequence: CASSQEEWGQRNTEAFF. CDR3 coding DNA: TGTGCCAGCAGCCAAGAAGAGTGGGGACAGCGGAACACTGAAGCTTTCTTT.

The chain carries TRBV14 and TRBJ2-7; 8 nucleotides line up with TRBD2. J gave up 3 bases and V 5 bases, and 9 bases lay outside the gene matches. The CDR3 is 15 amino acids. Per germline, CDR1 SGHDN and CDR2 FVKESK. This chain's CDR3 is CASSVTSGYFYEQYF. The CDR3 bases are TGTGCCAGCAGCGTCACTAGCGGCTATTTCTACGAGCAGTACTTC.

This chain joins TRBV30 and TRBJ1-2; maybe TRBD1 (5 bases). Germline V gives CDR1 GTSNPN, CDR2 SVGIG (reference sequence). V lost 2 bases to trimming and J lost 6 bases, with 10 bases between them. The CDR3 is 12 residues long. As DNA, the CDR3 is TGTGCCTGGAGTCCCGGGGGGGATGGCTACACCTTC. Encoded protein: CAWSPGGDGYTF.

The chain recombines TRBV18 with TRBJ2-7, with D maybe TRBD1 (7 bases). In germline, CDR1 is KGHSH, CDR2 LQKENI. Trimming removed 5 bases at V and 3 bases at J, with 14 bases between. This CDR3 has 14 residues. CDR3 bases: TGTGCCAGCTCATCTGGCAGGGGGGTCTACGAGCAGTACTTC. This encodes CASSSGRGVYEQYF.